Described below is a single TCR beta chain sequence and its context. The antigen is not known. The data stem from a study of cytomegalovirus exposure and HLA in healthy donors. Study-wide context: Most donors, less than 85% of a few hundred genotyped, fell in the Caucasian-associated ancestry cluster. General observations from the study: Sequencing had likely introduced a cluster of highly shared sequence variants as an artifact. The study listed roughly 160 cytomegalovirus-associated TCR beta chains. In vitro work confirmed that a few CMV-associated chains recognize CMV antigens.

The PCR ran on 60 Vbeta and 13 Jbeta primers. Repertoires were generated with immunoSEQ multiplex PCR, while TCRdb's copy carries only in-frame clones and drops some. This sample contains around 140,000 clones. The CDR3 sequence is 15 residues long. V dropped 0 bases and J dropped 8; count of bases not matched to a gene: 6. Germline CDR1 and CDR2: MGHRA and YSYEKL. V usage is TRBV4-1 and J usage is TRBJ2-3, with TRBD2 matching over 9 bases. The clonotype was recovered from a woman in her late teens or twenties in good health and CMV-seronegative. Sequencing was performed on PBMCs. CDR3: CASSQEWLAGTTQYF. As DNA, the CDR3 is TGCGCCAGCAGCCAAGAGTGGCTAGCGGGAACTACGCAGTATTTT.